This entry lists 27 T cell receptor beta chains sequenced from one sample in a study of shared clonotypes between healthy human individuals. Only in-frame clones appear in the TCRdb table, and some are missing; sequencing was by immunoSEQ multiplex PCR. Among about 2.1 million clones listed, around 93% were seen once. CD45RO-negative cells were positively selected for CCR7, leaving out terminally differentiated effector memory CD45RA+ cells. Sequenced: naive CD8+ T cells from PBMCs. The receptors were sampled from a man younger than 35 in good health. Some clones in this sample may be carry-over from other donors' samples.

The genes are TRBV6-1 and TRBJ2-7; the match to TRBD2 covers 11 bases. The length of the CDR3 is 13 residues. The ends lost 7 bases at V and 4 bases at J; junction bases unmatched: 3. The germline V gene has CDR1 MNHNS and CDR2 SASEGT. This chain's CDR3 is CASKGLAAYEQYF. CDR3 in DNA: TGTGCCAGCAAGGGACTAGCGGCATACGAGCAGTACTTC.

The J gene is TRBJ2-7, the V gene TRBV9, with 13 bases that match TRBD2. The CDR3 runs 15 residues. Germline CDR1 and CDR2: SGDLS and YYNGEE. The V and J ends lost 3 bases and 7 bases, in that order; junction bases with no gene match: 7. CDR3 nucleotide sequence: TGTGCCAGCAGCGCAACTAGCGGGAGGGCGGAAGAGCAGTACTTC. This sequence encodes CASSATSGRAEEQYF.

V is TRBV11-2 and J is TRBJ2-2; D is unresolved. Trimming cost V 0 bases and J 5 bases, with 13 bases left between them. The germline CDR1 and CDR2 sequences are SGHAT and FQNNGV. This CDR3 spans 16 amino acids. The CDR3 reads CASSLDLRSVTGELFF. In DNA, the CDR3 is TGTGCCAGCAGCTTAGATCTTCGTTCCGTGACCGGGGAGCTGTTTTTT.

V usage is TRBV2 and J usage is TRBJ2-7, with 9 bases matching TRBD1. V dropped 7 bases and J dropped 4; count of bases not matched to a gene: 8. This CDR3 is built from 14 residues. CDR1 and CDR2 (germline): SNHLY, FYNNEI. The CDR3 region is CASTTGGAGYEQYF. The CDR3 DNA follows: TGTGCCAGCACCACAGGGGGCGCCGGGTACGAGCAGTACTTC.

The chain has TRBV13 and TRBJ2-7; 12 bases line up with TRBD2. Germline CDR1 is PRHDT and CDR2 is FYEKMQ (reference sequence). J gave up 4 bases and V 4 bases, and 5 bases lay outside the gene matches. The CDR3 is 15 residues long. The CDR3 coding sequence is TGTGCCAGCAGCTGCAGACTAGCGGGGGAATACGAGCAGTACTTC. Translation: CASSCRLAGEYEQYF.

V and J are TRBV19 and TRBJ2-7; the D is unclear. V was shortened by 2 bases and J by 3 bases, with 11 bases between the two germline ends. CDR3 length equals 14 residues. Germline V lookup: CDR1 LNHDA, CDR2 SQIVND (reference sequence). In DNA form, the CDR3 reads TGTGCCAGTAGTATAAGGGATCCCATCTACGAGCAGTACTTC. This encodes CASSIRDPIYEQYF.

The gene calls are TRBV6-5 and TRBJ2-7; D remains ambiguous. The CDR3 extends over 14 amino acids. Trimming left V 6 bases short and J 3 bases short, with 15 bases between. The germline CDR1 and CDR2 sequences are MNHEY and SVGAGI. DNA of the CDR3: TGTGCCAGCAGCTCGTTTGGCTTCAGCTACGAGCAGTACTTC. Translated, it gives CASSSFGFSYEQYF.

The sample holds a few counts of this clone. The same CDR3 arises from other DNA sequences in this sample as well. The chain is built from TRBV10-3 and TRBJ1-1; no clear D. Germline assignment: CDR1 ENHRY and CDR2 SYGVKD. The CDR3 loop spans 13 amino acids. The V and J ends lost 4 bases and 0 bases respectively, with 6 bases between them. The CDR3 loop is CAISGPLNTEAFF. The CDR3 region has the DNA TGTGCCATCAGTGGACCGTTGAACACTGAAGCTTTCTTT.

The CDR3 is CASSLLAGVKETQYF. The CDR3, as DNA: TGTGCCAGCAGCTTACTAGCGGGAGTAAAAGAGACCCAGTACTTC. This chain links TRBV5-8 with TRBJ2-5, with 11 bases identical to TRBD2. Germline-derived CDR1 and CDR2 are SGHTS and YDEGEE. Trimming removed 2 bases from V and 3 bases from J; junction bases left unmatched: 3. The CDR3 totals 15 residues.

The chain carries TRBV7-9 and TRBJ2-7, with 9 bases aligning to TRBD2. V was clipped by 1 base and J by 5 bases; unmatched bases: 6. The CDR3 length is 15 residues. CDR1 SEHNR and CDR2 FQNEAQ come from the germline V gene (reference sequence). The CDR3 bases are TGTGCCAGCAGCTTAGTCGGTAGCGGGAGCGACGAGCAGTACTTC. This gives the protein CASSLVGSGSDEQYF.

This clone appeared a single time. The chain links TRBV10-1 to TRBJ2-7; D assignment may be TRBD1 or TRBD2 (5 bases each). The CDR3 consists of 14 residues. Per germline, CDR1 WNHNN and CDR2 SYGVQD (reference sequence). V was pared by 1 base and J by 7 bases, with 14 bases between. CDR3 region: CASSEFQGTGEQYF. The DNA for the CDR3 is TGCGCCAGCAGTGAGTTCCAGGGAACGGGGGAGCAGTACTTC.

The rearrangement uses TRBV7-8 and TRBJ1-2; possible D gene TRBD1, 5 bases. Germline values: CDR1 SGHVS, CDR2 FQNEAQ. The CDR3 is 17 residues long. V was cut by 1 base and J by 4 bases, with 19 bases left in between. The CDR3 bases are TGTGCCAGCAGCTTAGGCCTTCCGGGACCGTCGACCTATGGCTACACCTTC. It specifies CASSLGLPGPSTYGYTF.

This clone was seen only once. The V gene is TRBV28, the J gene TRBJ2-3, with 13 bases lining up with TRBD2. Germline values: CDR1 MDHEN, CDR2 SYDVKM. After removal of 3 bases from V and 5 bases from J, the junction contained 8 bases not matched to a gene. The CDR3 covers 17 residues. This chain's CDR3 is CASSLRTSGSLVDTQYF. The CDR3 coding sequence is TGTGCCAGCAGTTTGAGGACTAGCGGGAGTTTAGTAGATACGCAGTATTTT. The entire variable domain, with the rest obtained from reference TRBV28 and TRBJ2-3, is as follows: DVKVTQSSRYLVKRTGEKVFLECVQDMDHENMFWYRQDPGLGLRLIYFSYDVKMKEKGDIPEGYSVSREKKERFSLILESASTNQTSMYLCASSLRTSGSLVDTQYFGPGTRLTVL.

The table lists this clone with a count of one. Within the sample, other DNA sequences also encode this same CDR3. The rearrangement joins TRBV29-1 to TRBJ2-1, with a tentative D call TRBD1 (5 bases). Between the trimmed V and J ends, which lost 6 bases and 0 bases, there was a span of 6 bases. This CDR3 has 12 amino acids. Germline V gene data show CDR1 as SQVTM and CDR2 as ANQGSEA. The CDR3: CSVGVSYNEQFF. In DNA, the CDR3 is TGCAGCGTAGGGGTCTCCTACAATGAGCAGTTCTTC.

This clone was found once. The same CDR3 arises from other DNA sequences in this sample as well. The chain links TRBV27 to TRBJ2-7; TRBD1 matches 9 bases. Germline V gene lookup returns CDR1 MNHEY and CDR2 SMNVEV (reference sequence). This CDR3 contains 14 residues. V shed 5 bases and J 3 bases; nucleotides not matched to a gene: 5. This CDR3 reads CASSRLGQGYEQYF. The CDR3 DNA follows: TGTGCCAGCAGTAGGCTGGGACAGGGCTACGAGCAGTACTTC.

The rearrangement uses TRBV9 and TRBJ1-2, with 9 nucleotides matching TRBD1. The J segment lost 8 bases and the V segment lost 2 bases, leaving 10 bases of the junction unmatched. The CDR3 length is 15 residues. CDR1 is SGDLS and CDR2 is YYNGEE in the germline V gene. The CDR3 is CASSVGPGQGKGYTF. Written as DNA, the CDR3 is TGTGCCAGCAGCGTGGGACCGGGACAGGGAAAAGGCTACACCTTC.

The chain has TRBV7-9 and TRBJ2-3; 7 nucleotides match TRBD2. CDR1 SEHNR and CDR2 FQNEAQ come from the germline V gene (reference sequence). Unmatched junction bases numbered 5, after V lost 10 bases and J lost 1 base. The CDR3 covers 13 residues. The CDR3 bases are TGTGCCATCCTGGCGGGGGGCACAGATACGCAGTATTTT. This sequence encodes CAILAGGTDTQYF.

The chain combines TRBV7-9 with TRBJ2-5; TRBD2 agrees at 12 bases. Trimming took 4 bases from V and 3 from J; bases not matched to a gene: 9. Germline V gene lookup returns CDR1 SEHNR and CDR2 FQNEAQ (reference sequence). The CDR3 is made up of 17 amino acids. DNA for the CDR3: TGTGCCAGCAGCTCAGCGTCCAGACTAGCGGGAGAAGAGACCCAGTACTTC. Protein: CASSSASRLAGEETQYF.

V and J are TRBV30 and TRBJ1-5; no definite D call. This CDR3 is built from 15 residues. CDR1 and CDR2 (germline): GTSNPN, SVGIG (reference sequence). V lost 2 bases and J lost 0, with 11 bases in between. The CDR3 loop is CAWSPRVSSNQPQHF. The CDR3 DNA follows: TGTGCCTGGAGTCCCCGGGTCTCTAGCAATCAGCCCCAGCATTTT.

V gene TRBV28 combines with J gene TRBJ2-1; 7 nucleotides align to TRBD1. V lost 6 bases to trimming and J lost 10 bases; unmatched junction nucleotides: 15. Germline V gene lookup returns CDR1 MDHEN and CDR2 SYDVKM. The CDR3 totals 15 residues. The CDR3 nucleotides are TGTGCCAGCAGACCAAACGGGCCCGTCAGGGGGGAGCAGTTCTTC. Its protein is CASRPNGPVRGEQFF.

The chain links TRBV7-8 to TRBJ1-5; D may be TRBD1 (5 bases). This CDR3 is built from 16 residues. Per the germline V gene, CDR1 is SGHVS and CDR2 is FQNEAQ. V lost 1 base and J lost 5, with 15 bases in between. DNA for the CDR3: TGTGCCAGCAGCTTAGGGGCAGGGTCAGTGTATCAGCCCCAGCATTTT. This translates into CASSLGAGSVYQPQHF.

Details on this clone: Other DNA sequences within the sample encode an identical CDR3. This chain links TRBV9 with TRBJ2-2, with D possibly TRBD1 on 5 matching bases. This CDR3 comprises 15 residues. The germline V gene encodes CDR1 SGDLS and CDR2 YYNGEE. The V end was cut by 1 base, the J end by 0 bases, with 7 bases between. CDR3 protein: CASSVSGTNTGELFF. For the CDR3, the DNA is TGTGCCAGCAGCGTATCAGGGACGAACACCGGGGAGCTGTTTTTT.

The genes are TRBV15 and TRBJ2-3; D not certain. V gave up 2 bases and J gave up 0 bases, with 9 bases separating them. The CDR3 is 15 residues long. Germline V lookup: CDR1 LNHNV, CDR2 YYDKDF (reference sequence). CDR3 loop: CATSRTKFSTDTQYF. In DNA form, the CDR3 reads TGTGCCACCAGCAGAACTAAGTTTAGCACAGATACGCAGTATTTT.

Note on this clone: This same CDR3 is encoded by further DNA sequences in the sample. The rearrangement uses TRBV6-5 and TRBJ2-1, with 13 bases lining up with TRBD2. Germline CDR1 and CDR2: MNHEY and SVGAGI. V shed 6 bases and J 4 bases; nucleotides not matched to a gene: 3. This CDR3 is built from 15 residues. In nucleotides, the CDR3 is TGTGCCAGCAGCAGGACTAGCGGGAGTTACAATGAGCAGTTCTTC. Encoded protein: CASSRTSGSYNEQFF.

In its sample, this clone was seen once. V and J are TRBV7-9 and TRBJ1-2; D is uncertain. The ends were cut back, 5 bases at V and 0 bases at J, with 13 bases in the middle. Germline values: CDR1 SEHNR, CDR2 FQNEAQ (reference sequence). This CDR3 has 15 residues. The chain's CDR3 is CASSPSPRANYGYTF. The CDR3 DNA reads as TGTGCCAGCAGCCCATCCCCCCGAGCTAACTATGGCTACACCTTC.

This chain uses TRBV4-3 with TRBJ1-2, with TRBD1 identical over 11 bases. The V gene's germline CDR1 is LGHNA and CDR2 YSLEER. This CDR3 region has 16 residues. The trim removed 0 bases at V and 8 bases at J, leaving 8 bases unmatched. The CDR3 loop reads CASSQDERTGGLGYTF. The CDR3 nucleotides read TGCGCCAGCAGCCAAGATGAGCGGACAGGGGGCTTAGGCTACACCTTC.

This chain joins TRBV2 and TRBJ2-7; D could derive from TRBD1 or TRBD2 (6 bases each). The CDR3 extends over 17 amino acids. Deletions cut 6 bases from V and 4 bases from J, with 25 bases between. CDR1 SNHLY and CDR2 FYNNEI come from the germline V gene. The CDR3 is CASSELLGGARQYEQYF. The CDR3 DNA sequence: TGTGCCAGCAGCGAACTCCTCGGGGGCGCCCGGCAGTACGAGCAGTACTTC.